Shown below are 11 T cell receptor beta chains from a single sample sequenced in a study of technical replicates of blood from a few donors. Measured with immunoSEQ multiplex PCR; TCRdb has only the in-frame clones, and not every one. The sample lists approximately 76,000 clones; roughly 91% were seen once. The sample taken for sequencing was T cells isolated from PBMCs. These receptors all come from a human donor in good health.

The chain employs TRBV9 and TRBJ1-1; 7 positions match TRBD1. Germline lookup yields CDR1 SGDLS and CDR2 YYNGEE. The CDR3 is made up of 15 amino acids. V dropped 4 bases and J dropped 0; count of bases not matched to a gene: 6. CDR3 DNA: TGTGCCAGCAGCCTACGACAGGGAATGAACACTGAAGCTTTCTTT. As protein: CASSLRQGMNTEAFF.

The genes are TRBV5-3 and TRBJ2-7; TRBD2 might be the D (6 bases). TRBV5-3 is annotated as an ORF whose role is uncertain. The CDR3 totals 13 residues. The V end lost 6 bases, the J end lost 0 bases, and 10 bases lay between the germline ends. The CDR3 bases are TGTGCCAGAAAGGGTAGCGGCTCCTACGAGCAGTACTTC. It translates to CARKGSGSYEQYF.

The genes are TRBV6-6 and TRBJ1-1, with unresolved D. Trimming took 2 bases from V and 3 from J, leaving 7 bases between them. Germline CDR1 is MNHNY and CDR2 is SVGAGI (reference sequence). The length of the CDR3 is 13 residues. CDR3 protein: CASSYVGDTEAFF. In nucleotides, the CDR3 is TGTGCCAGCAGTTACGTGGGCGACACTGAAGCTTTCTTT.

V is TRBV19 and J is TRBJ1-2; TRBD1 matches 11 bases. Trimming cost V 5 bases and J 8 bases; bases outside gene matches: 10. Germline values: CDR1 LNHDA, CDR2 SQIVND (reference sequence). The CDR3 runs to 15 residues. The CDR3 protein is CASSGGQGAAGGYTF. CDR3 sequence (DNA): TGTGCCAGTAGTGGAGGACAGGGGGCAGCTGGCGGCTACACCTTC.

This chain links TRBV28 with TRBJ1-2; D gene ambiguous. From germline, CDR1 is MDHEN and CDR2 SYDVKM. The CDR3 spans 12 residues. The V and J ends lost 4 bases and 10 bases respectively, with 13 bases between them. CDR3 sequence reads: CASSSMTHDYTF. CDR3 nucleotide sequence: TGTGCCAGCAGTTCCATGACACACGACTACACCTTC.

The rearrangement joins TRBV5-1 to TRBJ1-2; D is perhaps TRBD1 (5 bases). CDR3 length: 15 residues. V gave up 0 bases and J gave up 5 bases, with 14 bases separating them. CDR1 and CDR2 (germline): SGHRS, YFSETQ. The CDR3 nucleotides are TGCGCCAGCAGCTTGGAGGCGGCAGGGAAGTATGGCTACACCTTC. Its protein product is CASSLEAAGKYGYTF.

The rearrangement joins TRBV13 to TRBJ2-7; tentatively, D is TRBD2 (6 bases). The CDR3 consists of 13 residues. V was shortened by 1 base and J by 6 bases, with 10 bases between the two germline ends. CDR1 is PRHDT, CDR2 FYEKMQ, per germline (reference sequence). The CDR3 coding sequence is TGTGCCAGCAGCTTAGCGGGGGTCCTCGAGCAGTACTTC. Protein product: CASSLAGVLEQYF. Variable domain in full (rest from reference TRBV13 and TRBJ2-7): AAGVIQSPRHLIKEKRETATLKCYPIPRHDTVYWYQQGPGQDPQFLISFYEKMQSDKGSIPDRFSAQQFSDYHSELNMSSLELGDSALYFCASSLAGVLEQYFGPGTRLTVT.

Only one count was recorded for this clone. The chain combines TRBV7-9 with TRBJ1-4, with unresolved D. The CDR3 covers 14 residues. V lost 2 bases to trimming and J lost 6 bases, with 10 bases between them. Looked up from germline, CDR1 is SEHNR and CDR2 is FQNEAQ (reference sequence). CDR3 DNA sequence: TGTGCCAGCAGCTTATTCGAACTTGATGAAAAACTGTTTTTT. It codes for CASSLFELDEKLFF.

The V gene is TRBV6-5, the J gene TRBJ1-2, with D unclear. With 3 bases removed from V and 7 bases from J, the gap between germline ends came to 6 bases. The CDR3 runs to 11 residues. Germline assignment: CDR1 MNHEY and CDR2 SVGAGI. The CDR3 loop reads CASSYRGGYTF. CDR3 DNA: TGTGCCAGCAGTTATCGGGGTGGCTACACCTTC.

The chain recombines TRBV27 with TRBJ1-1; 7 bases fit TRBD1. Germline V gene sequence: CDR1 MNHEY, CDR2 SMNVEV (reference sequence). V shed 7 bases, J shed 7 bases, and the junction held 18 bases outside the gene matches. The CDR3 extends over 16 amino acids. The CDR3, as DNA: TGTGCCAGCACCACGAAATTGATAACAGGGGTTGATGAAGCTTTCTTT. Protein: CASTTKLITGVDEAFF.

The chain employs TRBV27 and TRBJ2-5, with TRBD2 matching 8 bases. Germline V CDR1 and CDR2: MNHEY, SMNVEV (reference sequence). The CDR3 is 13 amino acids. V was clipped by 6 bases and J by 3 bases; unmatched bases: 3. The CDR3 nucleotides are TGTGCCAGCAGGGGTAGCGGGAAAGAGACCCAGTACTTC. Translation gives CASRGSGKETQYF.